A single sample gave rise to the 18 T cell receptor beta chains below, sequenced in a study of blood T cell repertoires in COVID-19 (dated by TCRdb to 2018 to 2020). The library relied on the immunoSEQ multiplex PCR assay. TCRdb took this table from immuneACCESS and kept in-frame rearrangements with V and J called. Such tables lack part of the clones; where checked against another copy, unresolved V genes explain under half of the gap, and the rest is unexplained. Within this sample are 95,000 to 100,000 clones, with approximately 86% of them counted one time only. Over 1.5% of the sample is in the top ten clones. The sequencing input was peripheral blood. The origin of the receptors is a man aged 80 or over with acute or convalescent COVID-19.

CDR3 coding DNA: TGTGCTAGTGGGATACTCAGCGGGGGACGTGGTACGCAGTATTTT. Its protein product is CASGILSGGRGTQYF. The chain joins TRBV12-5 to TRBJ2-3; TRBD2 agrees at 8 bases. There are 15 residues in the CDR3. Germline loops: CDR1 LGHNT, CDR2 FRNRAP. The ends lost 6 bases at V and 8 bases at J; junction bases unmatched: 13. The complete variable domain, with remaining parts taken from reference TRBV12-5 and TRBJ2-3, reads DARVTQTPRHKVTEMGQEVTMRCQPILGHNTVFWYRQTMMQGLELLAYFRNRAPLDDSGMPKDRFSAEMPDATLATLKIQPSEPRDSAVYFCASGILSGGRGTQYFGPGTRLTVL.

The sample holds a few counts of this clone. The chain links TRBV27 to TRBJ2-7, with D unresolved. Germline values: CDR1 MNHEY, CDR2 SMNVEV (reference sequence). The V gene lost 1 base and the J gene lost 0 bases, with 4 bases spanning the gap. The CDR3 runs 13 residues. In nucleotides, the CDR3 is TGTGCCAGCAGTTTATGGCCCTCCTACGAGCAGTACTTC. It encodes CASSLWPSYEQYF.

This chain joins TRBV28 and TRBJ2-7, with 11 bases lining up with TRBD2. Germline V lookup: CDR1 MDHEN, CDR2 SYDVKM. Losses at the gene ends were 6 bases for V and 3 bases for J; bases not matched to a gene: 7. The CDR3 totals 15 residues. The CDR3 coding sequence is TGTGCCAGCAGAAAAGGGACTAGCGGTTTCTACGAGCAGTACTTC. Protein sequence: CASRKGTSGFYEQYF.

This rearrangement joins TRBV10-3 to TRBJ2-1; D not certain. Trimming took 4 bases from V and 1 from J, leaving 8 bases between them. The germline V gene encodes CDR1 ENHRY and CDR2 SYGVKD. The CDR3 has 14 residues. This chain's CDR3 is CAISGGESYNEQFF. Here the CDR3 DNA reads TGTGCCATCAGTGGAGGCGAATCCTACAATGAGCAGTTCTTC.

V gene TRBV3-1 (or the pseudogene TRBV3-2) combines with J gene TRBJ2-7; possible D gene TRBD1, 6 bases. Germline V gene sequence: CDR1 LGHDT, CDR2 YNNKEL (reference sequence). CDR3 length equals 15 residues. V lost 0 bases and J lost 4, with 13 bases in between. CDR3 loop: CASSQETGRAYEQYF. In DNA form, the CDR3 reads TGTGCCAGCAGCCAAGAGACAGGCCGGGCGTACGAGCAGTACTTC.

The genes are TRBV19 and TRBJ1-6; D possibly corresponds to TRBD1 (5 bases). This CDR3 contains 16 residues. V shed 3 bases and J shed 0 bases, with 9 bases lying between them. Germline lookup yields CDR1 LNHDA and CDR2 SQIVND (reference sequence). The CDR3 sequence: CASSIPDSSYNSPLHF. As DNA, the CDR3 is TGTGCCAGTAGTATTCCCGACAGCTCCTATAATTCACCCCTCCACTTT.

The chain uses TRBV14 and TRBJ2-7; a weak D match, TRBD1 (5 bases). The germline V gene encodes CDR1 SGHDN and CDR2 FVKESK. V shed 1 base and J shed 4 bases, with 8 bases lying between them. The CDR3 is 13 residues long. The CDR3, as DNA: TGTGCCAGCAGCCAAGGCAGGGTTTACGAGCAGTACTTC. Translating it yields CASSQGRVYEQYF.

The chain combines TRBV11-2 with TRBJ1-1; TRBD1 matches 9 bases. CDR1 is SGHAT, CDR2 FQNNGV, per germline. V lost 4 bases, J lost 6 bases, and 6 bases stayed unmatched. This CDR3 region has 14 residues. This chain's CDR3 is CASSSVQGAPEAFF. The CDR3, as DNA: TGTGCCAGCAGCTCCGTACAGGGGGCACCTGAAGCTTTCTTT.

The chain uses TRBV7-2 and TRBJ2-6; 7 nucleotides align to TRBD2. The CDR3 consists of 15 residues. CDR1 is SGHTA and CDR2 is FQGNSA in the germline V gene. The V gene end was trimmed by 5 bases and the J gene end by 4 bases; junction bases not matched to a gene: 5. The CDR3 nucleotides are TGTGCCAGCAGCGCCGCGGGGGACGGGGCCAACGTCCTGACTTTC. This translates into CASSAAGDGANVLTF.

This clone has a handful of counts. The gene calls are TRBV28 and TRBJ2-7; D perhaps matches TRBD2 (5 bases). Trimming removed 2 bases at V and 5 bases at J, with 13 bases between. CDR1 and CDR2 from the germline V gene are MDHEN and SYDVKM. CDR3 size: 14 residues. The CDR3 here is CASSLTEGRNEQYF. CDR3 sequence (DNA): TGTGCCAGCAGTTTAACCGAGGGCCGGAACGAGCAGTACTTC.

The chain's CDR3 is CASSLEGEYSLSNYGYTF. The CDR3 bases are TGTGCCAGCAGCTTAGAAGGCGAGTACAGCCTAAGTAACTATGGCTACACCTTC. The J gene is TRBJ1-2, the V gene TRBV11-2; D gene uncertain. The CDR3 is 18 amino acids. The V gene lost 0 bases and the J gene lost 1 base, with 18 bases spanning the gap. The germline gives CDR1 SGHAT, CDR2 FQNNGV. Full variable domain (rest looked up from reference TRBV11-2 and TRBJ1-2): EAGVAQSPRYKIIEKRQSVAFWCNPISGHATLYWYQQILGQGPKLLIQFQNNGVVDDSQLPKDRFSAERLKGVDSTLKIQPAKLEDSAVYLCASSLEGEYSLSNYGYTFGSGTRLTVV.

This clone was seen a handful of times. This chain connects TRBV7-9 to TRBJ2-1; 12 bases align to TRBD1. CDR1 and CDR2 from the germline V gene are SEHNR and FQNEAQ (reference sequence). V dropped 5 bases and J dropped 2; count of bases not matched to a gene: 10. This CDR3 comprises 18 residues. As DNA, the CDR3 is TGTGCCAGCAGCGGGGACAGGGGGCGAACCCTCACCTACAATGAGCAGTTCTTC. This gives the protein CASSGDRGRTLTYNEQFF.

This clone came up once. The J gene is TRBJ2-1, the V gene TRBV7-2, with D unresolved. The germline V gene has CDR1 SGHTA and CDR2 FQGNSA. This CDR3 has 16 residues. Trimming cost V 5 bases and J 0 bases, with 14 bases left between them. The CDR3 DNA follows: TGTGCCAGCAGCCCCGTCGCGGCTGGCTCCTACAATGAGCAGTTCTTC. Its translation is CASSPVAAGSYNEQFF.

The V gene is TRBV5-8, the J gene TRBJ1-2; D is perhaps TRBD1 (5 bases). This CDR3 spans 16 amino acids. V lost 0 bases and J 4 bases, leaving 16 bases between the germline ends. Germline assignment: CDR1 SGHTS and CDR2 YDEGEE. Here the CDR3 DNA reads TGTGCCAGCAGCTTGGCAGGGCGGGAGAGCGGCTATGGCTACACCTTC. Amino acid sequence: CASSLAGRESGYGYTF.

V usage is TRBV5-6 and J usage is TRBJ2-1; TRBD2 matches at 7 bases. The V and J ends lost 4 bases and 1 base, in that order; junction bases with no gene match: 8. The CDR3 has 16 amino acids. Germline CDR1 reads SGHDT; CDR2 reads YYEEEE. The CDR3 DNA sequence: TGTGCCAGCAGCCTGATTAGCGGGCTATCCTACAATGAGCAGTTCTTC. As protein: CASSLISGLSYNEQFF.

Only one count was recorded for this clone. This rearrangement joins TRBV19 to TRBJ2-1; 9 nucleotides match TRBD2. CDR3 length: 17 amino acids. After removal of 7 bases from V and 0 bases from J, the junction contained 10 bases not matched to a gene. CDR1 is LNHDA and CDR2 is SQIVND in the germline V gene (reference sequence). The CDR3 DNA sequence: TGTGCCAGTACCGGGACTAGCACAATAAGCTCCTACAATGAGCAGTTCTTC. The encoded protein is CASTGTSTISSYNEQFF. Full variable domain (rest looked up from reference TRBV19 and TRBJ2-1): DGGITQSPKYLFRKEGQNVTLSCEQNLNHDAMYWYRQDPGQGLRLIYYSQIVNDFQKGDIAEGYSVSREKKESFPLTVTSAQKNPTAFYLCASTGTSTISSYNEQFFGPGTRLTVL.

The V gene is TRBV2, the J gene TRBJ2-5; TRBD2 agrees at 8 bases. The germline gives CDR1 SNHLY, CDR2 FYNNEI. Germline trimming cut 4 bases from V and 3 bases from J; bases unmatched to any gene: 7. The CDR3 has 15 residues. The CDR3 is CASSVRLANKETQYF. The CDR3 nucleotides read TGTGCCAGCAGTGTTCGACTAGCGAATAAAGAGACCCAGTACTTC. Full variable domain (outside the CDR3, taken from reference TRBV2 and TRBJ2-5): EPEVTQTPSHQVTQMGQEVILRCVPISNHLYFYWYRQILGQKVEFLVSFYNNEISEKSEIFDDQFSVERPDGSNFTLKIRSTKLEDSAMYFCASSVRLANKETQYFGPGTRLLVL.

CDR3 nucleotides: TGTGCCACCGCCAGGTCGAACACCGGGGAGCTGTTTTTT. Translated, it gives CATARSNTGELFF. This sequence joins TRBV15 and TRBJ2-2; no firm D call. V lost 8 bases, J lost 0 bases, and 7 bases lay in between. CDR1 LNHNV and CDR2 YYDKDF come from the germline V gene (reference sequence). The CDR3 contains 13 residues.